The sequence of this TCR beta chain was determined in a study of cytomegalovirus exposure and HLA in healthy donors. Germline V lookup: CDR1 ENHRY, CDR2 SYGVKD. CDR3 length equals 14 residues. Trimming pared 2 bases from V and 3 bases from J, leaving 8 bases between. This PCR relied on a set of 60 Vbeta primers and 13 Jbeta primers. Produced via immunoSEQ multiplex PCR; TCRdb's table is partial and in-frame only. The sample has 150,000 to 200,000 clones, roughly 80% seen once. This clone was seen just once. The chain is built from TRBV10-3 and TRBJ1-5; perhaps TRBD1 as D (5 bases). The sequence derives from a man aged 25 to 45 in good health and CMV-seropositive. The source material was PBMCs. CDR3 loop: CAISEGANNQPQHF. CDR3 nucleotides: TGTGCCATCAGTGAGGGGGCGAACAATCAGCCCCAGCATTTT.